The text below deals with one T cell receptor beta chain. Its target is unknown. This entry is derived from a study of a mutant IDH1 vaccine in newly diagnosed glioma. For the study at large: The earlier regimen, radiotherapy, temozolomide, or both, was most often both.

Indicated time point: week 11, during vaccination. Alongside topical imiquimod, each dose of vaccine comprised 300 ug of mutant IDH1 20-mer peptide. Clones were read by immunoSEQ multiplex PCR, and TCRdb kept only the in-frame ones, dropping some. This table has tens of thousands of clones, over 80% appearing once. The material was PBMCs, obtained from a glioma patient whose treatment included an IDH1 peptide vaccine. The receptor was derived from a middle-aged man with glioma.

CDR3 amino acids: CASLTDHSNQPQHF. The CDR3 bases are TGTGCCAGCCTGACGGATCATAGCAATCAGCCCCAGCATTTT. The rearrangement links TRBV6-1 to TRBJ1-5, with D uncertain. This CDR3 contains 14 residues. CDR1 and CDR2 from the germline V gene are MNHNS and SASEGT. The V end was cut by 8 bases, the J end by 0 bases, with 11 bases between.